The 22 T cell receptor beta chains reported below all come from one sample, sequenced in a study of T cell responses to AZD1222 COVID-19 vaccine. Here immunoSEQ multiplex PCR was the method, and the copy in TCRdb shows in-frame clones only, minus some. The table includes 85,000 or so clones, about 87% detected once. The material was peripheral blood, obtained on day 0 of AZD1222 vaccination. The receptor source for this set is an adult in good health.

This sequence joins TRBV2 and TRBJ2-2; D is unresolved. Germline V gives CDR1 SNHLY, CDR2 FYNNEI. The CDR3 spans 14 residues. V was clipped by 7 bases and J by 4 bases, with 13 bases between them. The chain's CDR3 is CASTLDRTTGELFF. The CDR3 DNA sequence: TGTGCCAGCACCCTAGATAGGACCACCGGGGAGCTGTTTTTT.

This chain uses TRBV18 with TRBJ1-1; D uncertain. V was clipped by 3 bases and J by 6 bases, with 11 bases between them. CDR1 is KGHSH, CDR2 LQKENI, per germline. The CDR3 loop spans 13 amino acids. CDR3 nucleotides: TGTGCCAGCTCACCCCAACGAACGGCTGAAGCTTTCTTT. It encodes CASSPQRTAEAFF.

This chain uses TRBV5-1 with TRBJ2-2; D is ambiguous. The germline gives CDR1 SGHRS, CDR2 YFSETQ. V was shortened by 2 bases and J by 1 base, with 12 bases between the two germline ends. The CDR3 spans 16 residues. The CDR3: CASSFDVGLNTGELFF. The CDR3, as DNA: TGCGCCAGCAGCTTTGATGTGGGCCTGAACACCGGGGAGCTGTTTTTT.

The chain uses TRBV28 and TRBJ1-5; D may be TRBD1 (6 bases). The CDR3 runs 15 residues. With 6 bases removed from V and 1 base from J, the gap between germline ends came to 13 bases. CDR1 is MDHEN, CDR2 SYDVKM, per germline. The CDR3 region is CASSVLRGSNQPQHF. The CDR3 DNA reads as TGTGCCAGCAGCGTACTCAGGGGAAGCAATCAGCCCCAGCATTTT.

The genes are TRBV28 and TRBJ1-5; D ambiguous. The ends were cut back, 8 bases at V and 5 bases at J, with 16 bases in the middle. Germline V lookup: CDR1 MDHEN, CDR2 SYDVKM. There are 14 residues in the CDR3. CDR3 coding DNA: TGTGCCAGCTTCCTCGGACGGATGGATCAGCCCCAGCATTTT. Protein sequence: CASFLGRMDQPQHF. The whole variable domain, filled in from reference TRBV28 and TRBJ1-5, reads DVKVTQSSRYLVKRTGEKVFLECVQDMDHENMFWYRQDPGLGLRLIYFSYDVKMKEKGDIPEGYSVSREKKERFSLILESASTNQTSMYLCASFLGRMDQPQHFGDGTRLSIL.

This clone was detected only once. This chain joins TRBV15 and TRBJ1-1; D not resolved. Germline V gives CDR1 LNHNV, CDR2 YYDKDF (reference sequence). CDR3 size: 13 residues. The ends were cut back, 4 bases at V and 0 bases at J, with 6 bases in the middle. The CDR3 region is CATSTRVNTEAFF. The CDR3, as DNA: TGTGCCACCAGCACCCGGGTGAACACTGAAGCTTTCTTT. The full variable domain, completed using reference TRBV15 and TRBJ1-1, is DAMVIQNPRYQVTQFGKPVTLSCSQTLNHNVMYWYQQKSSQAPKLLFHYYDKDFNNEADTPDNFQSRRPNTSFCFLDIRSPGLGDTAMYLCATSTRVNTEAFFGQGTRLTVV.

V gene TRBV6-5 combines with J gene TRBJ2-7; no firm D call. Germline lookup yields CDR1 MNHEY and CDR2 SVGAGI. There are 13 residues in the CDR3. Trimming pared 2 bases from V and 6 bases from J, leaving 11 bases between. CDR3 sequence reads: CASSYAVAAEQYF. CDR3 coding DNA: TGTGCCAGCAGTTACGCGGTGGCGGCCGAGCAGTACTTC.

V gene TRBV7-2 combines with J gene TRBJ1-1; D is unclear. V was trimmed by 1 base and J by 2 bases, leaving 8 bases between them. The V gene's germline CDR1 is SGHTA and CDR2 FQGNSA. The CDR3 spans 14 residues. The CDR3: CASSLGRLNTEAFF. CDR3 bases: TGTGCCAGCAGCTTAGGTAGGCTTAACACTGAAGCTTTCTTT.

Only a few counts were recorded for this clone. This chain joins TRBV19 and TRBJ1-1; 8 positions match TRBD1. This CDR3 has 17 amino acids. V was pared by 6 bases and J by 1 base, with 13 bases of the junction left unmatched. CDR1 and CDR2 from the germline V gene are LNHDA and SQIVND (reference sequence). CDR3 amino acids: CASSPRGLLPSNTEAFF. CDR3 DNA: TGTGCCAGTAGCCCCAGGGGGCTCCTCCCGTCGAACACTGAAGCTTTCTTT.

The genes are TRBV30 and TRBJ2-7; D is possibly TRBD1 (6 bases). CDR3 length: 14 residues. The ends were cut back, 1 base at V and 5 bases at J, with 15 bases in the middle. Germline loops: CDR1 GTSNPN, CDR2 SVGIG (reference sequence). The CDR3 DNA sequence: TGTGCCTGGAGTGACGGGAAAGGGGGAAACGAGCAGTACTTC. Translating it yields CAWSDGKGGNEQYF. The full variable domain, in which reference TRBV30 and TRBJ2-7 provide the parts outside the CDR3, is SQTIHQWPATLVQPVGSPLSLECTVEGTSNPNLYWYRQAAGRGLQLLFYSVGIGQISSEVPQNLSASRPQDRQFILSSKKLLLSDSGFYLCAWSDGKGGNEQYFGPGTRLTVT.

The chain recombines TRBV7-6 with TRBJ1-1, with 7 bases that match TRBD1. The CDR3 length is 12 residues. CDR1 SGHVS and CDR2 FNYEAQ come from the germline V gene. The ends lost 6 bases at V and 5 bases at J; junction bases unmatched: 3. CDR3 loop: CASSGTATEAFF. CDR3 DNA sequence: TGTGCCAGCAGTGGGACAGCAACTGAAGCTTTCTTT.

The rearrangement uses TRBV29-1 and TRBJ1-2; D not certain. The CDR3 spans 11 residues. V lost 4 bases and J 7 bases, leaving 10 bases between the germline ends. Germline V gene lookup returns CDR1 SQVTM and CDR2 ANQGSEA. CDR3 amino acids: CSVAGTAGYTF. The DNA of the CDR3 is TGCAGCGTTGCCGGAACGGCTGGCTACACCTTC.

The V gene is TRBV29-1, the J gene TRBJ2-5; D possibly corresponds to TRBD2 (7 bases). The germline CDR1 and CDR2 sequences are SQVTM and ANQGSEA. V was clipped by 5 bases and J by 5 bases, with 12 bases between them. The CDR3 is 12 residues long. DNA for the CDR3: TGCAGCGTTCAGGGAGGGGGGGAGACCCAGTACTTC. Its translation is CSVQGGGETQYF.

CDR3: CASRGTQGAYTEAFF. The CDR3 DNA reads TGTGCCAGCAGGGGCACACAGGGGGCGTACACTGAAGCTTTCTTT. The chain joins TRBV2 to TRBJ1-1, with TRBD1 identical over 9 bases. V lost 6 bases to trimming and J lost 3 bases; unmatched junction nucleotides: 8. There are 15 residues in the CDR3. Germline CDR1 is SNHLY and CDR2 is FYNNEI. The complete variable domain, with remaining parts taken from reference TRBV2 and TRBJ1-1, reads EPEVTQTPSHQVTQMGQEVILRCVPISNHLYFYWYRQILGQKVEFLVSFYNNEISEKSEIFDDQFSVERPDGSNFTLKIRSTKLEDSAMYFCASRGTQGAYTEAFFGQGTRLTVV.

CDR3 bases: TGTGCCAGCAGCTTTGAGTCGGTGGGGCCGGGGGCTGAAGCTTTCTTT. Its translation is CASSFESVGPGAEAFF. V and J are TRBV7-9 and TRBJ1-1; D is possibly TRBD1 (5 bases). The CDR3 contains 16 residues. CDR1 SEHNR and CDR2 FQNEAQ come from the germline V gene (reference sequence). V gave up 3 bases and J gave up 6 bases, with 20 bases separating them. The full variable domain, rest sourced from reference TRBV7-9 and TRBJ1-1, is DTGVSQNPRHKITKRGQNVTFRCDPISEHNRLYWYRQTLGQGPEFLTYFQNEAQLEKSRLLSDRFSAERPKGSFSTLEIQRTEQGDSAMYLCASSFESVGPGAEAFFGQGTRLTVV.

Only one count was recorded for this clone. This chain links TRBV6-5 with TRBJ1-1; D uncertain. The CDR3 is made up of 15 amino acids. Trimming cost V 0 bases and J 2 bases, with 10 bases left between them. Germline-derived CDR1 and CDR2 are MNHEY and SVGAGI. DNA of the CDR3: TGTGCCAGCAGTTACTCGAAGCAGGTTAACACTGAAGCTTTCTTT. This translates into CASSYSKQVNTEAFF.

V usage is TRBV3-1 (or the pseudogene TRBV3-2) and J usage is TRBJ1-2; maybe TRBD1 (5 bases). The germline V gene encodes CDR1 LGHDT and CDR2 YNNKEL (reference sequence). Trimming stripped 4 bases from V and 8 bases from J, with 14 bases between. The CDR3 has 13 amino acids. The CDR3, as DNA: TGTGCCAGCAGCCCTTTAGGGGCGCCGGGCTACACCTTC. Its protein is CASSPLGAPGYTF.

The V gene is TRBV19, the J gene TRBJ1-3; TRBD1 aligns across 8 bases. The CDR3 loop spans 15 amino acids. The V gene end was trimmed by 4 bases and the J gene end by 3 bases; junction bases not matched to a gene: 5. CDR1 LNHDA and CDR2 SQIVND come from the germline V gene (reference sequence). The CDR3 DNA reads as TGTGCCAGTAGTAGAGGACAGGGTTATGGAAACACCATATATTTT. Translated, it gives CASSRGQGYGNTIYF.

J is TRBJ2-7 and V is TRBV5-4, with D perhaps TRBD1 or TRBD2 (5 bases each). The CDR3 extends over 14 amino acids. Per the germline V gene, CDR1 is SGHNT and CDR2 is YYREEE (reference sequence). The V and J ends lost 5 bases and 0 bases respectively, with 12 bases between them. The CDR3 nucleotides read TGTGCCAGCAGGCCTCGAGGGGCCTCCTACGAGCAGTACTTC. Its protein is CASRPRGASYEQYF.

This sequence joins TRBV11-2 and TRBJ2-7; 7 bases are shared with TRBD1. The CDR3 is 14 amino acids. Per germline, CDR1 SGHAT and CDR2 FQNNGV. V dropped 5 bases and J dropped 6; count of bases not matched to a gene: 10. CDR3 in amino acids: CASSVLKTGIEQYF. The CDR3 coding sequence is TGTGCCAGCAGCGTGCTTAAGACAGGGATCGAGCAGTACTTC.

The chain uses TRBV5-1 and TRBJ1-4, with D possibly being TRBD1 (5 bases). This CDR3 spans 15 amino acids. In germline, CDR1 is SGHRS, CDR2 YFSETQ. V was clipped by 6 bases and J by 5 bases, with 17 bases between them. The CDR3: CASTPRGEGNEKLFF. Written as DNA, the CDR3 is TGCGCCAGCACCCCCCGGGGGGAGGGAAATGAAAAACTGTTTTTT.

The V call is TRBV24-1, the J call TRBJ1-6; possible D gene TRBD1, 6 bases. CDR3 length: 13 residues. The V gene lost 8 bases and the J gene lost 6 bases, with 10 bases spanning the gap. CDR1 and CDR2 (germline): KGHDR, SFDVKD. For the CDR3, the DNA is TGTGCCACCATGTTACAGGGTAATTCACCCCTCCACTTT. This codes for CATMLQGNSPLHF.